The 10 T cell receptor beta chains below come from one sample, sequenced in a study of OX40 agonist ivuxolimab in advanced cancers. The table came from immunoSEQ multiplex PCR; TCRdb's copy has only in-frame clones and leaves some out. The data show about 73,000 clones, with approximately 90% seen just once and 9.5% to 13% held by the top ten. Sample: CD4+ or CD8+ T cells sorted from blood, taken in a trial of the OX40 agonist ivuxolimab. The receptors originated from an adult with an advanced solid tumor such as melanoma, head and neck, liver or kidney cancer.

This clone appeared a few times. This chain joins TRBV2 and TRBJ2-7; D may be TRBD1 or TRBD2 (5 bases each). The germline V gene encodes CDR1 SNHLY and CDR2 FYNNEI. The CDR3 is made up of 13 amino acids. Trimming took 6 bases from V and 6 from J, leaving 15 bases between them. CDR3 amino acids: CASSAGTPPEQYF. CDR3 sequence (DNA): TGTGCCAGCAGCGCCGGGACCCCACCCGAGCAGTACTTC.

V usage is TRBV10-3 and J usage is TRBJ2-5; perhaps TRBD1 as D (6 bases). V was trimmed by 0 bases and J by 4 bases, leaving 9 bases between them. The CDR3 contains 14 residues. CDR1 is ENHRY and CDR2 is SYGVKD in the germline V gene. The CDR3 loop reads CAISESQGLETQYF. For the CDR3, the DNA is TGTGCCATCAGTGAGTCCCAGGGGTTAGAGACCCAGTACTTC.

The chain has TRBV6-1 and TRBJ2-7, with D maybe TRBD2 (6 bases). Trimming left V 3 bases short and J 2 bases short, with 11 bases between. This CDR3 has 14 amino acids. The germline gives CDR1 MNHNS, CDR2 SASEGT. The CDR3 loop is CASSDWTIPYEQYF. The CDR3 DNA follows: TGTGCCAGCAGTGACTGGACTATCCCCTACGAGCAGTACTTC.

V and J are TRBV6-5 and TRBJ1-4, with unresolved D. CDR1 and CDR2 (germline): MNHEY, SVGAGI. This CDR3 comprises 15 residues. The V end lost 2 bases, the J end lost 3 bases, and 10 bases lay between the germline ends. In DNA form, the CDR3 reads TGTGCCAGCAGTTACCGGAGGGCACCTAATGAAAAACTGTTTTTT. Its protein product is CASSYRRAPNEKLFF.

J is TRBJ2-7 and V is TRBV7-8, with TRBD2 matching over 12 bases. The CDR3 runs to 17 residues. Unmatched junction bases numbered 7, after V lost 4 bases and J lost 0 bases. Germline V gene sequence: CDR1 SGHVS, CDR2 FQNEAQ. The DNA for the CDR3 is TGTGCCAGCAGCTCCGGGACTAGCGGGTTAAGCTCCTACGAGCAGTACTTC. Amino acid sequence: CASSSGTSGLSSYEQYF.

V is TRBV10-3 and J is TRBJ2-2, with D tentatively TRBD1 (6 bases). The V gene's germline CDR1 is ENHRY and CDR2 SYGVKD. CDR3 length: 14 amino acids. Trimming shortened V by 3 bases and J by 6 bases, and 11 bases separated the two germline ends. The CDR3, as DNA: TGTGCCATCAGTGAACGACAGGACCCCGGGGAGCTGTTTTTT. Protein: CAISERQDPGELFF.

The rearrangement links TRBV5-1 to TRBJ2-7; D gene uncertain. CDR3 length: 15 residues. The germline CDR1 and CDR2 sequences are SGHRS and YFSETQ. V was cut by 4 bases and J by 0 bases, with 14 bases left in between. CDR3 DNA: TGCGCCAGCAGCGATAGACCGAACCTCTCCTACGAGCAGTACTTC. It is translated as CASSDRPNLSYEQYF.

This chain connects TRBV5-1 to TRBJ1-5; D remains ambiguous. Germline V lookup: CDR1 SGHRS, CDR2 YFSETQ. The V end was cut by 0 bases, the J end by 1 base, with 2 bases between. The CDR3 length is 13 residues. CDR3 residues: CASSLGSNQPQHF. As DNA, the CDR3 is TGCGCCAGCAGCTTGGGCAGCAATCAGCCCCAGCATTTT.

V is TRBV5-4 and J is TRBJ2-7, with D maybe TRBD2 (5 bases). V shed 2 bases and J shed 4 bases, with 13 bases lying between them. The CDR3 is made up of 14 amino acids. The germline CDR1 and CDR2 sequences are SGHNT and YYREEE (reference sequence). In DNA, the CDR3 is TGTGCCAGCAGCTTTTCCGGGGTCTCGTACGAGCAGTACTTC. Translation gives CASSFSGVSYEQYF.

In this sample, this clone turned up once. The V and J genes are TRBV10-2 and TRBJ2-7; D remains ambiguous. V lost 4 bases, J lost 2 bases, and 18 bases lay in between. The germline gives CDR1 WSHSY, CDR2 SAAADI. The CDR3 is 16 amino acids. CDR3 sequence reads: CASSAGRLPWAYEQYF. In DNA form, the CDR3 reads TGCGCCAGCAGTGCGGGTCGGCTACCCTGGGCCTACGAGCAGTACTTC.